The 28 T cell receptor beta chains given below trace back to one sample, sequenced in a study of tumour-infiltrating T cells in Burkitt lymphoma. Sequencing was performed with immunoSEQ multiplex PCR; in TCRdb, only in-frame clones are kept and a portion is missing. Of approximately 14,000 clones listed, 65% to 90% were seen once; the top ten hold roughly 1.5%. Sequencing used tumor tissue. The receptors were sampled from a human donor with diffuse large B-cell lymphoma.

The chain recombines TRBV19 with TRBJ1-2; D call uncertain. Trimming left V 6 bases short and J 4 bases short, with 12 bases between. The germline V gene encodes CDR1 LNHDA and CDR2 SQIVND (reference sequence). This CDR3 has 13 amino acids. This chain's CDR3 is CASSPPGPYGYTF. The DNA for the CDR3 is TGTGCCAGTAGCCCTCCCGGGCCCTATGGCTACACCTTC.

V usage is TRBV27 and J usage is TRBJ1-1, with D hard to call. The CDR3 length is 14 residues. Trimming left V 5 bases short and J 1 base short, with 11 bases between. Germline CDR1 MNHEY, CDR2 SMNVEV (reference sequence). CDR3 sequence reads: CASSIRPSNTEAFF. CDR3 sequence (DNA): TGTGCCAGCAGTATTAGACCATCGAACACTGAAGCTTTCTTT.

This clone was picked up one time. This chain uses TRBV10-3 with TRBJ2-2; D not resolved. This CDR3 spans 15 amino acids. Germline V lookup: CDR1 ENHRY, CDR2 SYGVKD. V lost 2 bases and J 2 bases, leaving 9 bases between the germline ends. The CDR3 DNA sequence: TGTGCCATCAGTGAGGCCAGAGTTAACACCGGGGAGCTGTTTTTT. Amino acid sequence: CAISEARVNTGELFF.

This clone has a handful of counts. The chain joins TRBV7-2 to TRBJ1-5; D is unresolved. Trimming pared 3 bases from V and 3 bases from J, leaving 9 bases between. The CDR3 runs to 14 residues. CDR1 is SGHTA and CDR2 is FQGNSA in the germline V gene. The DNA of the CDR3 is TGTGCCAGCAGCTTGGGCCCCCCCAATCAGCCCCAGCATTTT. Translation gives CASSLGPPNQPQHF.

The chain is built from TRBV2 and TRBJ2-1; 12 bases line up with TRBD2. The V gene end was trimmed by 7 bases and the J gene end by 1 base; junction bases not matched to a gene: 2. CDR1 and CDR2 from the germline V gene are SNHLY and FYNNEI. This CDR3 region has 15 residues. The CDR3 DNA follows: TGTGCCAGCACTAGCGGGAGGGGGTCCTACAATGAGCAGTTCTTC. Its translation: CASTSGRGSYNEQFF.

This chain uses TRBV2 with TRBJ2-7; no definite D call. Germline CDR1 reads SNHLY; CDR2 reads FYNNEI. Trimming stripped 2 bases from V and 4 bases from J, with 6 bases between. The CDR3 has 12 residues. In DNA form, the CDR3 reads TGTGCCAGCAGTGAATTATGGTACGAGCAGTACTTC. It encodes CASSELWYEQYF.

The rearrangement joins TRBV25-1 to TRBJ1-4; TRBD1 aligns across 9 bases. After removal of 3 bases from V and 7 bases from J, the junction contained 9 bases not matched to a gene. CDR1 MGHDK and CDR2 SYGVNS come from the germline V gene. This CDR3 is built from 16 residues. CDR3 nucleotide sequence: TGTGCCAGCAGTGAGGCGACAGGGGGGTTTGGTGAAAAACTGTTTTTT. This codes for CASSEATGGFGEKLFF.

The gene calls are TRBV6-4 and TRBJ1-5; 8 bases map to TRBD1. With 4 bases clipped from V and 9 bases from J, the junction kept 8 bases outside the gene matches. Germline CDR1 and CDR2: MRHNA and SNTAGT. This CDR3 spans 14 amino acids. The CDR3 reads CASSARDRLTPQHF. The CDR3 DNA reads TGTGCCAGCAGTGCGAGGGACAGGTTGACGCCCCAGCATTTT.

This chain uses TRBV29-1 with TRBJ2-7, with D possibly matching TRBD2 (6 bases). This CDR3 spans 13 amino acids. V lost 6 bases to trimming and J lost 2 bases, with 14 bases between them. In germline, CDR1 is SQVTM, CDR2 ANQGSEA. The CDR3 loop is CSVRNAGTYEQYF. CDR3 coding DNA: TGCAGCGTGAGAAACGCGGGGACCTACGAGCAGTACTTC.

The chain joins TRBV10-1 to TRBJ2-7; D remains unclear. V lost 4 bases and J 1 base, leaving 8 bases between the germline ends. Germline V gene data show CDR1 as WNHNN and CDR2 as SYGVQD (reference sequence). The CDR3 contains 13 residues. CDR3 DNA: TGCGCCAGCAGTGGCGCAAATTCCTACGAGCAGTACTTC. Translation: CASSGANSYEQYF.

The chain uses TRBV5-1 and TRBJ1-1; tentative D call: TRBD1 (5 bases). This CDR3 has 14 amino acids. Germline CDR1 SGHRS, CDR2 YFSETQ. The germline V and J ends were trimmed by 4 bases and 10 bases, with 20 bases remaining between them. CDR3: CASSLIQSGDGAFF. CDR3 in DNA: TGCGCCAGCAGCCTCATCCAATCGGGGGATGGAGCTTTCTTT.

This clone was recorded only once. The J gene is TRBJ1-3, the V gene TRBV5-4; D may be TRBD1 (5 bases). The germline V gene encodes CDR1 SGHNT and CDR2 YYREEE (reference sequence). The CDR3 is made up of 15 amino acids. V was trimmed by 0 bases and J by 2 bases, leaving 9 bases between them. CDR3 nucleotides: TGTGCCAGCAGCTTGGGAGCGGGGGCTGGAAACACCATATATTTT. The encoded protein is CASSLGAGAGNTIYF.

The J gene is TRBJ1-2, the V gene TRBV29-1; D gene ambiguous. Trimming left V 5 bases short and J 3 bases short, with 13 bases between. Germline V CDR1 and CDR2: SQVTM, ANQGSEA. CDR3 size: 13 residues. CDR3 region: CSVLTEDHYGYTF. DNA of the CDR3: TGCAGCGTTCTAACAGAGGACCACTATGGCTACACCTTC.

About this clone: This CDR3 is also generated by other DNA sequences in the sample. The genes are TRBV6-5 and TRBJ1-1, with D perhaps matching TRBD1 (5 bases). The CDR3 covers 13 residues. Per germline, CDR1 MNHEY and CDR2 SVGAGI. Deletions cut 6 bases from V and 2 bases from J, with 10 bases between. This CDR3 is CASSLQANTEAFF. As DNA, the CDR3 is TGTGCCAGCAGCCTACAGGCAAACACTGAAGCTTTCTTT.

The J gene is TRBJ2-3, the V gene TRBV29-1; the match to TRBD1 covers 7 bases. This CDR3 region has 12 residues. Unmatched junction bases numbered 7, after V lost 7 bases and J lost 6 bases. CDR1 and CDR2 from the germline V gene are SQVTM and ANQGSEA. In nucleotides, the CDR3 is TGCAGCGGGGACAGCGAAGGTGATACGCAGTATTTT. Its translation is CSGDSEGDTQYF.

This chain connects TRBV14 to TRBJ2-6; 7 bases line up with TRBD1. Germline V lookup: CDR1 SGHDN, CDR2 FVKESK. The CDR3 runs 16 residues. After removal of 4 bases from V and 2 bases from J, the junction contained 5 bases not matched to a gene. CDR3 DNA: TGTGCCAGCAGCCCTCACACAGGGGCTGGGGCCAACGTCCTGACTTTC. Its protein is CASSPHTGAGANVLTF.

The chain couples TRBV19 to TRBJ1-2; D perhaps matches TRBD1 (5 bases). The CDR3 sequence is 12 residues long. Germline V gene lookup returns CDR1 LNHDA and CDR2 SQIVND (reference sequence). Trimming removed 7 bases at V and 7 bases at J, with 13 bases between. The CDR3 protein is CASTDRGSGYTF. The CDR3 nucleotides are TGTGCCAGTACCGATCGGGGCAGTGGCTACACCTTC.

The rearrangement uses TRBV6-1 and TRBJ1-1; weak D call: TRBD1 (6 bases). V lost 4 bases and J lost 0, with 9 bases in between. The CDR3 length is 14 residues. Per germline, CDR1 MNHNS and CDR2 SASEGT. The CDR3 region is CASSVGGLNTEAFF. DNA of the CDR3: TGTGCCAGCAGTGTGGGGGGGCTGAACACTGAAGCTTTCTTT.

The genes are TRBV2 and TRBJ2-1, with 9 nucleotides matching TRBD1. Germline CDR1 is SNHLY and CDR2 is FYNNEI. J lost 8 bases, V lost 4 bases, and 9 bases had no gene match. The CDR3 consists of 15 residues. CDR3 sequence (DNA): TGTGCCAGCAGTGCCGGACAGGGGAGGGAGGATGAGCAGTTCTTC. Encoded protein: CASSAGQGREDEQFF.

This clone was seen a few times. The chain employs TRBV5-5 and TRBJ1-1, with a weak D call TRBD1 (6 bases). Germline V gives CDR1 SGHKS, CDR2 YYEKEE (reference sequence). CDR3 length: 14 amino acids. Trimming left V 0 bases short and J 4 bases short, with 10 bases between. This chain's CDR3 is CASSLVGGTTEAFF. Here the CDR3 DNA reads TGTGCCAGCAGCTTGGTAGGGGGGACCACTGAAGCTTTCTTT.

This clone came up once. The chain combines TRBV12-5 with TRBJ1-1; TRBD1 might be the D (6 bases). The CDR3 runs 13 residues. Per germline, CDR1 LGHNT and CDR2 FRNRAP. V was cut by 6 bases and J by 10 bases, with 18 bases left in between. This chain's CDR3 is CASGPTGLSGAFF. The CDR3 nucleotides read TGTGCTAGTGGGCCGACAGGTTTATCGGGAGCTTTCTTT.

This clone has a handful of counts. The chain carries TRBV7-6 and TRBJ1-1, with TRBD1 matching over 8 bases. This CDR3 is 14 amino acids long. Germline CDR1 is SGHVS and CDR2 is FNYEAQ. V gave up 5 bases and J gave up 8 bases; unmatched junction bases: 10. CDR3 loop: CASSLSRDRKEAFF. The CDR3 region has the DNA TGTGCCAGCAGCCTATCCCGGGACAGGAAAGAAGCTTTCTTT.

The chain recombines TRBV29-1 with TRBJ2-2; 8 bases map to TRBD1. The V gene end was trimmed by 7 bases and the J gene end by 6 bases; junction bases not matched to a gene: 10. The CDR3 has 14 residues. Per germline, CDR1 SQVTM and CDR2 ANQGSEA. CDR3 region: CSAPRQGAAGELFF. The CDR3 bases are TGCAGCGCCCCACGGCAGGGGGCAGCCGGGGAGCTGTTTTTT.

The chain uses TRBV7-8 and TRBJ1-1; D is unresolved. The CDR3 extends over 14 amino acids. Germline V lookup: CDR1 SGHVS, CDR2 FQNEAQ. Trimming left V 0 bases short and J 4 bases short, with 9 bases between. This CDR3 reads CASSLALAGTEAFF. The CDR3 nucleotides are TGTGCCAGCAGCTTAGCGCTTGCTGGCACTGAAGCTTTCTTT. Supplemented by reference TRBV7-8 and TRBJ1-1, the full variable domain reads GAGVSQSPRYKVAKRGQDVALRCDPISGHVSLFWYQQALGQGPEFLTYFQNEAQLDKSGLPSDRFFAERPEGSVSTLKIQRTQQEDSAVYLCASSLALAGTEAFFGQGTRLTVV.

V usage is TRBV10-3 and J usage is TRBJ2-7; 11 nucleotides agree with TRBD2. The CDR3 covers 15 residues. V was clipped by 4 bases and J by 0 bases; unmatched bases: 2. Germline-derived CDR1 and CDR2 are ENHRY and SYGVKD. In nucleotides, the CDR3 is TGTGCCATCAGTGGGGGACTAGCGGCCTCCTACGAGCAGTACTTC. It codes for CAISGGLAASYEQYF.

The chain joins TRBV19 to TRBJ2-7, with 7 bases matching TRBD1. Looked up from germline, CDR1 is LNHDA and CDR2 is SQIVND (reference sequence). J lost 3 bases, V lost 4 bases, and 6 bases had no gene match. This CDR3 has 14 amino acids. The CDR3 reads CASSNPRDSYEQYF. The CDR3 DNA is TGTGCCAGTAGTAATCCCCGGGACAGCTACGAGCAGTACTTC.

The V and J genes are TRBV7-9 and TRBJ1-4; perhaps TRBD1 as D (5 bases). CDR1 SEHNR and CDR2 FQNEAQ come from the germline V gene (reference sequence). CDR3 size: 14 residues. The ends were cut back, 5 bases at V and 5 bases at J, with 12 bases in the middle. This CDR3 reads CASSPPGLNEKLFF. Written as DNA, the CDR3 is TGTGCCAGCAGCCCTCCGGGGCTGAATGAAAAACTGTTTTTT.

The J gene is TRBJ1-3, the V gene TRBV7-2; 10 nucleotides match TRBD1. The CDR3 contains 14 residues. The trim removed 4 bases at V and 7 bases at J, leaving 4 bases unmatched. Looked up from germline, CDR1 is SGHTA and CDR2 is FQGNSA. CDR3 sequence: CASSSGGQGNTIYF. The CDR3, as DNA: TGTGCCAGCAGCTCGGGGGGACAGGGGAACACCATATATTTT.